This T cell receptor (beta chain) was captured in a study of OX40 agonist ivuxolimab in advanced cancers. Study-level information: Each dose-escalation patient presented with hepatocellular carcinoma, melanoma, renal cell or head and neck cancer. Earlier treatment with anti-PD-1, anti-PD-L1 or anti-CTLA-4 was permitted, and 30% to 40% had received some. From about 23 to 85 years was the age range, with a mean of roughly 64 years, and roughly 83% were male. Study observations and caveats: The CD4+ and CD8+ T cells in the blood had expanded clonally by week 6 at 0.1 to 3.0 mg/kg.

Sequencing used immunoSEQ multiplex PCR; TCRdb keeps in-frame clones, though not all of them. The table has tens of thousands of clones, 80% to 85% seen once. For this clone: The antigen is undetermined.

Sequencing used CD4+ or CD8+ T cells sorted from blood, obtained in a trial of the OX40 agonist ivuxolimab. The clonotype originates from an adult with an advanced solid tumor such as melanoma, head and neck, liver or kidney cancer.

This chain's CDR3 is CASSSGVDYTF. DNA for the CDR3: TGCGCCAGCAGCTCGGGGGTAGACTACACCTTC. This chain connects TRBV5-1 to TRBJ1-2; weak D call: TRBD1 (5 bases). This CDR3 contains 11 residues. The V gene lost 3 bases and the J gene lost 10 bases, with 10 bases spanning the gap. Germline V gives CDR1 SGHRS, CDR2 YFSETQ.